The 29 T cell receptor beta chains in this list originate from one sample, sequenced in a study of OX40 agonist ivuxolimab in advanced cancers. TCRdb keeps only in-frame clones here, not all; method: immunoSEQ multiplex PCR. This table holds 65,000 to 75,000 clones, around 86% found once. Specimen: CD4+ or CD8+ T cells sorted from blood, collected in a trial of the OX40 agonist ivuxolimab. Every receptor here comes from an adult with an advanced solid tumor such as melanoma, head and neck, liver or kidney cancer.

The V call is TRBV2, the J call TRBJ2-1, with TRBD2 matching over 9 bases. Germline values: CDR1 SNHLY, CDR2 FYNNEI. J gave up 1 base and V 7 bases, and 5 bases lay outside the gene matches. This CDR3 spans 15 amino acids. CDR3 coding DNA: TGTGCCAGCACCCGACTAGCGGAGTCCTACAATGAGCAGTTCTTC. Translated, it gives CASTRLAESYNEQFF.

There are a few counts of this clone. This rearrangement joins TRBV9 to TRBJ2-6; a weak D match, TRBD1 (6 bases). With 3 bases removed from V and 0 bases from J, the gap between germline ends came to 19 bases. Germline V gives CDR1 SGDLS, CDR2 YYNGEE. This CDR3 spans 19 amino acids. CDR3 bases: TGTGCCAGCAGCGCCCGGGACATCCTAACACCCTCTGGGGCCAACGTCCTGACTTTC. Translated, it gives CASSARDILTPSGANVLTF.

The chain links TRBV6-6 to TRBJ2-5; the D is unclear. Per germline, CDR1 MNHNY and CDR2 SVGAGI (reference sequence). The V end was cut by 6 bases, the J end by 1 base, with 9 bases between. CDR3 length: 13 amino acids. The CDR3 DNA reads TGTGCCAGCAGAGGACGGATCCAAGAGACCCAGTACTTC. It is translated as CASRGRIQETQYF.

V is TRBV14 and J is TRBJ1-2, with a weak D call TRBD1 (5 bases). The germline V gene encodes CDR1 SGHDN and CDR2 FVKESK. The V gene lost 2 bases and the J gene lost 3 bases, with 10 bases spanning the gap. The CDR3 loop spans 14 amino acids. The CDR3 protein is CASSQKAGDYGYTF. In DNA, the CDR3 is TGTGCCAGCAGCCAAAAGGCGGGGGACTATGGCTACACCTTC.

The chain carries TRBV5-1 and TRBJ2-5; 7 nucleotides align to TRBD2. This CDR3 region has 14 residues. V shed 4 bases, J shed 7 bases, and the junction held 10 bases outside the gene matches. The germline CDR1 and CDR2 sequences are SGHRS and YFSETQ. For the CDR3, the DNA is TGCGCCAGCAGCCCGGACAAGCCGGGGGGGACCCAGTACTTC. It is translated as CASSPDKPGGTQYF.

V usage is TRBV6-6 and J usage is TRBJ1-2; 8 bases match TRBD1. Germline CDR1 MNHNY, CDR2 SVGAGI (reference sequence). The CDR3 sequence is 14 residues long. V lost 5 bases to trimming and J lost 8 bases; unmatched junction nucleotides: 10. The chain's CDR3 is CASSTGQGGEGYTF. CDR3 nucleotide sequence: TGTGCCAGCAGTACCGGACAGGGAGGTGAGGGCTACACCTTC.

CDR3 loop: CASSRDSYTGELFF. DNA of the CDR3: TGCGCCAGCAGTCGGGACTCCTACACCGGGGAGCTGTTTTTT. The rearrangement uses TRBV5-1 and TRBJ2-2, with D tentatively TRBD2 (6 bases). V lost 5 bases, J lost 3 bases, and 11 bases lay in between. The CDR3 loop spans 14 amino acids. Germline V gene data show CDR1 as SGHRS and CDR2 as YFSETQ.

The rearrangement links TRBV29-1 to TRBJ2-3; 10 bases fit TRBD2. CDR1 and CDR2 from the germline V gene are SQVTM and ANQGSEA. The CDR3 has 15 residues. With 3 bases clipped from V and 0 bases from J, the junction kept 3 bases outside the gene matches. The CDR3 here is CSVDRTSGSTDTQYF. The DNA for the CDR3 is TGCAGCGTTGACCGGACTAGCGGCAGCACAGATACGCAGTATTTT.

This clone was counted only a few times. The chain uses TRBV18 and TRBJ1-1; no reliable D call. V lost 5 bases to trimming and J lost 8 bases, with 6 bases between them. The V gene's germline CDR1 is KGHSH and CDR2 LQKENI. CDR3 size: 10 residues. The CDR3 region has the DNA TGTGCCAGCTCATCATTCGAAGCTTTCTTT. It yields the protein CASSSFEAFF. Drawing the rest from reference TRBV18 and TRBJ1-1, the complete variable domain is NAGVMQNPRHLVRRRGQEARLRCSPMKGHSHVYWYRQLPEEGLKFMVYLQKENIIDESGMPKERFSAEFPKEGPSILRIQQVVRGDSAAYFCASSSFEAFFGQGTRLTVV.

V and J are TRBV21-1 and TRBJ1-2. TRBV21-1 is reported as a pseudogene. CDR3 length: 16 residues. CDR3 coding DNA: TGTGCCAGCAGCACCCGGGGACGGAGTAGTGGCTATGGCTACACCTTC. It yields the protein CASSTRGRSSGYGYTF.

The rearrangement uses TRBV7-2 and TRBJ2-1, with 10 bases that match TRBD2. In germline, CDR1 is SGHTA, CDR2 FQGNSA. The CDR3 spans 17 residues. The junction had 10 bases not matched to a gene; V was cut back by 3 bases and J by 5 bases. The CDR3 loop is CASSFSYSGRVNNEQFF. The CDR3 DNA follows: TGTGCCAGCAGCTTTAGCTACAGCGGGAGGGTCAACAATGAGCAGTTCTTC.

This rearrangement joins TRBV4-1 to TRBJ1-2; perhaps TRBD1 as D (5 bases). Trimming shortened V by 3 bases and J by 5 bases, and 16 bases separated the two germline ends. CDR1 is MGHRA and CDR2 is YSYEKL in the germline V gene. The CDR3 extends over 15 amino acids. The CDR3 DNA follows: TGCGCCAGCAGCCAGGGCCGTTGGGGGGAATATGGCTACACCTTC. Amino acid sequence: CASSQGRWGEYGYTF.

This chain joins TRBV18 and TRBJ2-1; possibly TRBD2 for D (6 bases). Trimming shortened V by 3 bases and J by 0 bases, and 9 bases separated the two germline ends. The CDR3 spans 15 residues. From germline, CDR1 is KGHSH and CDR2 LQKENI. CDR3 amino acids: CASSPLGSSYNEQFF. CDR3 nucleotide sequence: TGTGCCAGCTCACCTCTCGGGAGCTCCTACAATGAGCAGTTCTTC.

V and J are TRBV5-6 and TRBJ1-2; D ambiguous. Germline V lookup: CDR1 SGHDT, CDR2 YYEEEE. V was clipped by 1 base and J by 4 bases, with 14 bases between them. CDR3 length equals 15 residues. CDR3 in amino acids: CASSLWQASFYGYTF. The CDR3 DNA is TGTGCCAGCAGCTTGTGGCAGGCGTCCTTCTATGGCTACACCTTC.

The chain carries TRBV6-5 and TRBJ2-3; TRBD1 agrees at 7 bases. From germline, CDR1 is MNHEY and CDR2 SVGAGI. The CDR3 spans 10 residues. In nucleotides, the CDR3 is TGTGCAGGGGGCGGAGATACGCAGTATTTT. Translation gives CAGGGDTQYF.

V usage is TRBV19 and J usage is TRBJ1-1; D uncertain. Trimming stripped 6 bases from V and 1 base from J, with 6 bases between. Looked up from germline, CDR1 is LNHDA and CDR2 is SQIVND (reference sequence). This CDR3 spans 12 amino acids. The CDR3: CASRPTNTEAFF. In DNA, the CDR3 is TGTGCCAGTAGGCCGACGAACACTGAAGCTTTCTTT.

The V and J genes are TRBV27 and TRBJ1-2; D is undetermined. The germline V gene encodes CDR1 MNHEY and CDR2 SMNVEV (reference sequence). V dropped 3 bases and J dropped 4 bases, with 12 bases sitting between them. The CDR3 consists of 14 residues. The CDR3 loop is CASSLGSAGYGYTF. CDR3 DNA sequence: TGTGCCAGCAGTTTGGGTTCCGCGGGCTATGGCTACACCTTC.

This clone was counted only a few times. This rearrangement joins TRBV18 to TRBJ2-7; a possible D gene is TRBD1 (5 bases). The V end lost 4 bases, the J end lost 2 bases, and 9 bases lay between the germline ends. Germline V gene sequence: CDR1 KGHSH, CDR2 LQKENI. This CDR3 has 13 amino acids. In DNA, the CDR3 is TGTGCCAGCTCACGTCAGGACACCTACGAGCAGTACGTC. Protein: CASSRQDTYEQYV.

The chain combines TRBV25-1 with TRBJ2-2; perhaps TRBD2 as D (5 bases). Trimming removed 0 bases at V and 7 bases at J, with 9 bases between. The germline V gene encodes CDR1 MGHDK and CDR2 SYGVNS. The CDR3 sequence is 14 residues long. The CDR3 protein is CASSEYKAGGELFF. The CDR3 bases are TGTGCCAGCAGTGAATATAAGGCGGGCGGGGAGCTGTTTTTT.

The rearrangement uses TRBV28 and TRBJ1-5; D remains ambiguous. Trimming left V 8 bases short and J 7 bases short, with 12 bases between. The CDR3 is 12 residues long. The V gene's germline CDR1 is MDHEN and CDR2 SYDVKM. CDR3 sequence (DNA): TGTGCCAGCTCTCGGGGTAGGCAGCCCCAGCATTTT. This gives the protein CASSRGRQPQHF.

About this clone: This CDR3 is also generated by other DNA sequences in the sample. Here the CDR3 DNA reads TGTGCCATCAGTGTCGGGGGAAGCACAGATACGCAGTATTTT. Translated: CAISVGGSTDTQYF. This chain joins TRBV10-3 and TRBJ2-3, with D possibly being TRBD2 (6 bases). Germline-derived CDR1 and CDR2 are ENHRY and SYGVKD. V dropped 4 bases and J dropped 0 bases, with 8 bases sitting between them. The length of the CDR3 is 14 residues.

The chain combines TRBV6-5 with TRBJ2-5; D is unclear. The length of the CDR3 is 13 residues. Germline CDR1 and CDR2: MNHEY and SVGAGI. V was trimmed by 4 bases and J by 3 bases, leaving 9 bases between them. The DNA of the CDR3 is TGTGCCAGCAGTTCCCTACATGAAGAGACCCAGTACTTC. This translates into CASSSLHEETQYF.

The chain couples TRBV2 to TRBJ1-2; TRBD1 is a possible D gene (6 bases). The CDR3 contains 14 residues. From germline, CDR1 is SNHLY and CDR2 FYNNEI. Trimming took off 2 bases at V and 7 bases at J, with 14 bases between the two ends. CDR3 residues: CASSELQVRGGYTF. The CDR3 coding sequence is TGTGCCAGCAGTGAACTGCAGGTCAGGGGTGGCTACACCTTC.

By share, this clone ranks as medium-sized (0.01 to 0.1%). In DNA form, the CDR3 reads TGTGCCAGCAGAGGGTTGGGAGGAAACACCATATATTTT. This sequence encodes CASRGLGGNTIYF. This sequence joins TRBV6-5 and TRBJ1-3; D is uncertain. CDR3 length: 13 amino acids. Trimming removed 6 bases from V and 4 bases from J, with 10 bases in between. Germline lookup yields CDR1 MNHEY and CDR2 SVGAGI.

This clone was detected only a few times. The chain combines TRBV7-2 with TRBJ1-1; D unclear. CDR3 size: 14 residues. V lost 3 bases, J lost 1 base, and 9 bases lay in between. Per the germline V gene, CDR1 is SGHTA and CDR2 is FQGNSA. CDR3 sequence: CASSFQRQNTEAFF. The CDR3 region has the DNA TGTGCCAGCAGCTTCCAGAGACAGAACACTGAAGCTTTCTTT.

The chain has TRBV6-1 and TRBJ1-1; D is uncertain. Germline V gene sequence: CDR1 MNHNS, CDR2 SASEGT. V was pared by 6 bases and J by 0 bases, with 14 bases between. This CDR3 has 15 amino acids. DNA of the CDR3: TGTGCCAGCAGGCCACCGGGCAGCGTGAACACTGAAGCTTTCTTT. Translating gives CASRPPGSVNTEAFF.

The chain uses TRBV29-1 and TRBJ2-3; D gene uncertain. Germline V CDR1 and CDR2: SQVTM, ANQGSEA. Trimming removed 4 bases from V and 5 bases from J, with 7 bases in between. This CDR3 spans 11 amino acids. The DNA of the CDR3 is TGCAGCGTTGCCCTGCAAGATACGCAGTATTTT. The encoded protein is CSVALQDTQYF.

The J gene is TRBJ2-7, the V gene TRBV18, with TRBD2 as a possible D gene (6 bases). Trimming shortened V by 4 bases and J by 3 bases, and 16 bases separated the two germline ends. This CDR3 spans 15 amino acids. The germline CDR1 and CDR2 sequences are KGHSH and LQKENI. DNA for the CDR3: TGTGCCAGCTCACAGGGCGGCGGGAACCTCTACGAGCAGTACTTC. Translated: CASSQGGGNLYEQYF.

This clone has just one count. V is TRBV29-1 and J is TRBJ2-3; no reliable D call. CDR1 SQVTM and CDR2 ANQGSEA come from the germline V gene. V dropped 5 bases and J dropped 2 bases, with 11 bases sitting between them. The CDR3 runs to 13 residues. CDR3 residues: CSVHGGVTDTQYF. As DNA, the CDR3 is TGCAGCGTTCATGGCGGAGTCACAGATACGCAGTATTTT.